The present TCR beta chain was sequenced within a study of T-cell reconstitution after alpha-beta-depleted transplantation in children. In this sample, this clonotype turned up a few times. Unique molecular identifiers were used to barcode this TCRbeta library. TCRdb used MiXCR to reprocess the PCR reads, holding one entry per CDR3 protein. This table has 200,000 or so distinct CDR3 sequences, approximately 6.9% appearing once. This CDR3 is 16 amino acids long. Germline V lookup: CDR1 SGHTA, CDR2 FQGNSA. J gave up 3 bases and V 4 bases, and 8 bases lay outside the gene matches. This TCR derives from a boy aged 2 to 9 with acute lymphoblastic leukemia, due to receive a stem cell transplant. The sequences come from PBMCs, collected before TCRalphabeta/CD19-depleted stem cell transplant. The chain uses TRBV7-2 and TRBJ1-3, with TRBD1 matching 8 bases. The CDR3 bases are TGTGCCAGCAGCTGGCAACAGGGGGTGGTTGGAAACACCATATATTTT. Amino acids: CASSWQQGVVGNTIYF.